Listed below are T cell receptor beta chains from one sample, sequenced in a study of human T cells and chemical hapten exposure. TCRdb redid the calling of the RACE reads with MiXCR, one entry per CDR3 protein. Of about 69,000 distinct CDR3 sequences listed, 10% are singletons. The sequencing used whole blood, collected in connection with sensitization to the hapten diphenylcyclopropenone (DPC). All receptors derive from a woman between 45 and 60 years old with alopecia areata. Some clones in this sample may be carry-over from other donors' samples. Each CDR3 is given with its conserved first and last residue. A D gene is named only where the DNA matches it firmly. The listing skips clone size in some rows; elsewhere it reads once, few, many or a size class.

CDR3aa: CASSPPGHNEQFF; CDR3nt: TGTGCCAGCAGCCCGCCGGGGCACAATGAGCAGTTCTTC; j_gene: TRBJ2-1; abundance: many; d_gene: .; v_gene: TRBV7-3
CDR3aa: CAWSVSLEKLFF; CDR3nt: TGTGCCTGGAGTGTAAGTCTTGAAAAACTGTTTTTT; j_gene: TRBJ1-4; abundance: .; d_gene: .; v_gene: TRBV30
CDR3aa: CASSFEVGTDTQYF; CDR3nt: TGTGCCAGCAGCTTTGAAGTAGGCACAGATACGCAGTATTTT; j_gene: TRBJ2-3; abundance: .; d_gene: .; v_gene: TRBV7-9
CDR3aa: CASSSTITGELFF; CDR3nt: TGCGCCAGCAGCTCTACCATCACCGGGGAGCTGTTTTTT; j_gene: TRBJ2-2; abundance: many; d_gene: .; v_gene: TRBV5-1
CDR3aa: CASSDGFGGTGPDSGYNTYNEQFF; CDR3nt: TGCGCCAGCAGTGACGGGTTTGGGGGGACAGGGCCCGACTCAGGCTACAATACCTACAATGAGCAGTTCTTC; j_gene: TRBJ2-1; abundance: few; d_gene: TRBD1; v_gene: TRBV10-1
CDR3aa: CASREQGARGGYTF; CDR3nt: TGTGCCAGCAGGGAACAGGGGGCGCGAGGAGGCTACACCTTC; j_gene: TRBJ1-2; abundance: many; d_gene: TRBD1; v_gene: TRBV6-5
CDR3aa: CASSVSTSGNNEQFF; CDR3nt: TGTGCCAGCAGCGTAAGTACTAGCGGAAACAATGAGCAGTTCTTC; j_gene: TRBJ2-1; abundance: .; d_gene: TRBD2; v_gene: TRBV9
CDR3aa: CASSLGHSGLRTQYF; CDR3nt: TGTGCCAGCAGCTTAGGGCACTCAGGGTTACGGACGCAGTATTTT; j_gene: TRBJ2-3; abundance: many; d_gene: .; v_gene: TRBV7-9
CDR3aa: CASKRDSGLNTGELFF; CDR3nt: TGTGCCAGCAAAAGGGATAGCGGGTTGAACACCGGGGAGCTGTTTTTT; j_gene: TRBJ2-2; abundance: many; d_gene: TRBD2; v_gene: TRBV6-5
CDR3aa: CASSLRRNNQPQHF; CDR3nt: TGTGCCAGCAGCTTAAGACGCAACAATCAGCCCCAGCATTTT; j_gene: TRBJ1-5; abundance: few; d_gene: .; v_gene: TRBV11-3
CDR3aa: CSASKDRGGSPLHF; CDR3nt: TGCAGTGCTTCAAAGGACAGGGGGGGGTCACCCCTCCACTTT; j_gene: TRBJ1-6; abundance: many; d_gene: TRBD1; v_gene: TRBV20-1
CDR3aa: CASSLALAGETQYF; CDR3nt: TGTGCCAGCAGCTTAGCTCTAGCGGGAGAGACCCAGTACTTC; j_gene: TRBJ2-5; abundance: many; d_gene: TRBD2; v_gene: TRBV11-2
CDR3aa: CASSQGILAGNEQFF; CDR3nt: TGTGCCAGCAGCCAAGGAATCTTAGCGGGCAATGAGCAGTTCTTC; j_gene: TRBJ2-1; abundance: many; d_gene: TRBD2; v_gene: TRBV3-1
CDR3aa: CASSFGGQGSTEAFF; CDR3nt: TGTGCCAGCAGCTTTGGAGGGCAGGGGAGCACTGAAGCTTTCTTT; j_gene: TRBJ1-1; abundance: many; d_gene: .; v_gene: TRBV11-2
CDR3aa: CASSVSTLGNQPQHF; CDR3nt: TGTGCCAGTAGTGTCTCGACACTGGGCAATCAGCCCCAGCATTTT; j_gene: TRBJ1-5; abundance: many; d_gene: .; v_gene: TRBV19
CDR3aa: CASSLSSYNEQFF; CDR3nt: TGTGCCAGCAGCCTAAGCTCCTACAATGAGCAGTTCTTC; j_gene: TRBJ2-1; abundance: many; d_gene: .; v_gene: TRBV27